These 12 T cell receptor beta chains came from one sample sequenced in a study of human T cells and chemical hapten exposure. Each CDR3 protein gets one entry after TCRdb re-called the RACE reads with MiXCR. The sample carries tens of thousands of distinct CDR3 sequences, approximately 10% recorded once. Sample time point: patch test 2, 6 weeks after DPC sensitization. Treatment defined: therapeutic diphenylcyclopropenone sensitization with weekly scalp DPC. The source was whole blood, collected in connection with sensitization to the hapten diphenylcyclopropenone (DPC). The source is a woman in her forties or fifties with alopecia areata. Some clones in this sample may be carry-over from other donors' samples.

A few counts support this clonotype. This chain joins TRBV6-5 and TRBJ1-2; D gene ambiguous. The CDR3 is 13 residues long. Germline CDR1 is MNHEY and CDR2 is SVGAGI. Trimming removed 2 bases at V and 8 bases at J, with 12 bases between. In nucleotides, the CDR3 is TGTGCCAGCAGTTACCCAGCCTCCTGGGGCTACACCTTC. Amino acid sequence: CASSYPASWGYTF.

This clonotype has at least ten counts. V gene TRBV19 combines with J gene TRBJ1-6, with a tentative D call TRBD1 (5 bases). V lost 5 bases and J lost 5, with 7 bases in between. The germline CDR1 and CDR2 sequences are LNHDA and SQIVND (reference sequence). The CDR3 sequence is 13 residues long. The CDR3 here is CASSQGHNSPLHF. The CDR3 DNA sequence: TGTGCCAGTAGTCAGGGCCATAATTCACCCCTCCACTTT.

The chain joins TRBV5-4 to TRBJ1-1, with no clear D. The CDR3 contains 12 residues. V was clipped by 4 bases and J by 3 bases, with 7 bases between them. Germline-derived CDR1 and CDR2 are SGHNT and YYREEE (reference sequence). The CDR3 DNA reads as TGTGCCAGCAGCACCCCCGACACTGAAGCTTTCTTT. Translation: CASSTPDTEAFF.

This clonotype was recorded a few times. The V and J genes are TRBV2 and TRBJ2-7, with D unclear. The CDR3 runs 10 residues. With 4 bases removed from V and 3 bases from J, the gap between germline ends came to 1 base. Per the germline V gene, CDR1 is SNHLY and CDR2 is FYNNEI. The CDR3 loop is CASSVYEQYF. In nucleotides, the CDR3 is TGTGCCAGCAGTGTCTACGAGCAGTACTTC.

This clonotype was observed a few times. J is TRBJ2-7 and V is TRBV2, with 11 positions matching TRBD2. Trimming removed 7 bases from V and 7 bases from J; junction bases left unmatched: 6. This CDR3 contains 13 residues. The germline CDR1 and CDR2 sequences are SNHLY and FYNNEI. CDR3 in amino acids: CASMTSGNMEQYF. DNA for the CDR3: TGTGCCAGCATGACTAGCGGGAATATGGAGCAGTACTTC.

This clonotype was observed many times. CDR3 amino acids: CASSLRRGADEKLFF. In DNA, the CDR3 is TGTGCCAGCAGCTTACGTAGGGGGGCGGATGAAAAACTGTTTTTT. V gene TRBV13 combines with J gene TRBJ1-4; perhaps TRBD1 as D (6 bases). Trimming left V 2 bases short and J 6 bases short, with 13 bases between. The CDR3 has 15 amino acids. Germline assignment: CDR1 PRHDT and CDR2 FYEKMQ (reference sequence).

Worth noting for this clonotype: Germline and junction disagree at one end, which may indicate a read error. The chain's CDR3 is CSVENSEAFF. CDR3 DNA: TGCAGCGTTGAAAACAGTGAAGCTTTCTTT. The chain uses TRBV29-1 and TRBJ1-1; D uncertain. Germline loops: CDR1 SQVTM, CDR2 ANQGSEA. The CDR3 consists of 10 residues.

The rearrangement links TRBV25-1 to TRBJ1-1; D remains unclear. The CDR3 runs 14 residues. Per germline, CDR1 MGHDK and CDR2 SYGVNS. The V end was cut by 6 bases, the J end by 4 bases, with 15 bases between. This CDR3 is CASSSAGEGTEAFF. The CDR3 DNA reads TGTGCCAGCAGCTCGGCGGGTGAAGGCACTGAAGCTTTCTTT.

This clonotype was recorded at least ten times. J is TRBJ2-5 and V is TRBV12-3 or TRBV12-4; 9 positions match TRBD2. The ends lost 3 bases at V and 6 bases at J; junction bases unmatched: 5. The CDR3 is made up of 14 amino acids. The CDR3 DNA follows: TGTGCCAGCAGTTTGCGGGAGGGCCCGCAGACCCAGTACTTC. Amino acids: CASSLREGPQTQYF.

The chain links TRBV6-1 to TRBJ2-1; 11 nucleotides line up with TRBD1. Germline CDR1 reads MNHNS; CDR2 reads SASEGT. This CDR3 comprises 15 residues. With V trimmed by 5 bases and J by 5 bases, 5 bases remained unmatched. CDR3 DNA: TGTGCCAGCAGTCCCGGACAGGGGGCCGACAATGAGCAGTTCTTC. Residues: CASSPGQGADNEQFF.

J is TRBJ1-2 and V is TRBV30; tentative D call: TRBD1 (6 bases). V lost 0 bases and J lost 4, with 12 bases in between. The germline V gene has CDR1 GTSNPN and CDR2 SVGIG (reference sequence). This CDR3 region has 14 residues. The CDR3, as DNA: TGTGCCTGGAGTGTTCAGAGGGGGTCCTATGGCTACACCTTC. Translation: CAWSVQRGSYGYTF.

The chain employs TRBV7-9 and TRBJ1-5; unclear D gene. The CDR3 consists of 14 residues. V lost 4 bases, J lost 4 bases, and 11 bases lay in between. CDR1 SEHNR and CDR2 FQNEAQ come from the germline V gene (reference sequence). CDR3 DNA sequence: TGTGCCAGCAGCTCCGGCGGGAAGAATCAGCCCCAGCATTTT. Amino acid sequence: CASSSGGKNQPQHF.